This TCR beta chain was obtained from a study of T cell repertoires in cytomegalovirus infection. Study-level points and caveats: CMV-specific TCR beta clonotypes restricted by HLA-C were the ones dominating the ex vivo response.

This clonotype was found a few times. Its antigen is unidentified. The CDR3 contains 17 residues. Per germline, CDR1 SGHDN and CDR2 FVKESK. V dropped 4 bases and J dropped 3; count of bases not matched to a gene: 7. TCRdb recomputed calls from the reads with MiXCR, one row per CDR3 protein. The data contain hundreds of thousands of distinct CDR3 sequences, 20% to 30% of them seen just once; the ten biggest clones take up 6.5% to 10%. Material for sequencing was CD8+ T cells from PBMCs. The chain employs TRBV14 and TRBJ1-4; 11 bases align to TRBD1. The clonotype originates from a human donor in good health (CMV status not recorded). Some clones in this sample may be carry-over from other donors' samples. CDR3 loop: CASSRTGGLSPNEKLFF. Written as DNA, the CDR3 is TGTGCCAGCAGCCGGACAGGGGGCCTTTCTCCTAATGAAAAACTGTTTTTT.